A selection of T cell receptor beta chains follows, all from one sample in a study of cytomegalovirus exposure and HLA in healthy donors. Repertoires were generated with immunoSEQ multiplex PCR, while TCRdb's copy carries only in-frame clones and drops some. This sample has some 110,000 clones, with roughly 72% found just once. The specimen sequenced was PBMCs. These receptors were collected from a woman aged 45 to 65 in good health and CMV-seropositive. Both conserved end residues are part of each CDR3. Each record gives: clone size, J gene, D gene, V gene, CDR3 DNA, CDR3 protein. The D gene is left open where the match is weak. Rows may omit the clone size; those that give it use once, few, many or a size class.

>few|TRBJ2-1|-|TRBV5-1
TGCGCCAGCAGCCGTCGGTTGCAGCGGACTTACAATGAGCAGTTCTTC
CASSRRLQRTYNEQFF
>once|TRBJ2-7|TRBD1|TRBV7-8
TGTGCCAGCAGCGTAACGGGACAGGACTACTACGAGCAGTACTTC
CASSVTGQDYYEQYF
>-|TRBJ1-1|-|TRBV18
TGTGCCAGCTCACCACTCCAAGAACGCTACAGTAACACTGAAGCTTTCTTT
CASSPLQERYSNTEAFF
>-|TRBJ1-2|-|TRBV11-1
TGTGCCAGCAGCTTAAATTCGCTTGGACAGACTTCTTATGGCTACACCTTC
CASSLNSLGQTSYGYTF
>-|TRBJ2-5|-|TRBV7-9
TGTGCCAGCAGCTTAGGGCAGGTTCAAGAGACCCAGTACTTC
CASSLGQVQETQYF
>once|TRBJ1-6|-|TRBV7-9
TGTGCCAGCAGCTCGGACAGCAGTTCACCCCTCCACTTT
CASSSDSSSPLHF
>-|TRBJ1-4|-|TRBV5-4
TGTGCCAGCAGCCTGGGAGGAGGGGGGGCAACTAATGAAAAACTGTTTTTT
CASSLGGGGATNEKLFF
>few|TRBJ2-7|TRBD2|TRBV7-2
TGTGCCAGCAGCCAGACATGGGGGGGGATCTACGAGCAGTACTTC
CASSQTWGGIYEQYF
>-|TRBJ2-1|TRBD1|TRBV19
TGTGCCAGTAGTACAGGACAGGGCGGTGAGCAGTTCTTC
CASSTGQGGEQFF
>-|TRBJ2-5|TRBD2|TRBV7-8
TGTGCCAGCAGCGTTCAGACTAGCGGGATGGGAGAGACCCAGTACTTC
CASSVQTSGMGETQYF
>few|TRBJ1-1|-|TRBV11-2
TGTGCCAGCAGCTTAGCCCAGGGCACCCAAGCTTTCTTT
CASSLAQGTQAFF
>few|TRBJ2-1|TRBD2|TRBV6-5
TGTGCCAGCACACAGGCGGGAGGCAATGAGCAGTTCTTC
CASTQAGGNEQFF
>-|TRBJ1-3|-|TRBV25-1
TGTGCCAGCAGTGCATCAGGGGACTCTGGAAACACCATATATTTT
CASSASGDSGNTIYF